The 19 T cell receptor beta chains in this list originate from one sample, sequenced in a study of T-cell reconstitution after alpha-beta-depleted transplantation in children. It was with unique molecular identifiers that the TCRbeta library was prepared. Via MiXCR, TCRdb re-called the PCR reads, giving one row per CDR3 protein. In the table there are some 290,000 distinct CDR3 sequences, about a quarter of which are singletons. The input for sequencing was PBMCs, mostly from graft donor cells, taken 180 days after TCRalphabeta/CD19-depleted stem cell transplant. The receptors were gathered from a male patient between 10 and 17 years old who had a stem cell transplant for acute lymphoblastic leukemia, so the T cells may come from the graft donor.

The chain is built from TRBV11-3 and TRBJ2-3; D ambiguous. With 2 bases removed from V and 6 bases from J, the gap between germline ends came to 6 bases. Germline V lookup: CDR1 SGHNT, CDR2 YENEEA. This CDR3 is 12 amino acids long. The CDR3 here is CASSLRSDTQYF. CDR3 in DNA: TGTGCCAGCAGCTTACGATCGGATACGCAGTATTTT.

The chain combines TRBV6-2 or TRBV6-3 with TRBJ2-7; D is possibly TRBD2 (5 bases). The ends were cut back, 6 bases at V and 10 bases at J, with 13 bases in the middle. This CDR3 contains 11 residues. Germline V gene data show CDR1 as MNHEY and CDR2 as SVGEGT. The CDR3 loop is CASSGRGLQYF. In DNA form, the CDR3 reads TGTGCCAGCAGCGGCCGCGGACTTCAGTACTTC.

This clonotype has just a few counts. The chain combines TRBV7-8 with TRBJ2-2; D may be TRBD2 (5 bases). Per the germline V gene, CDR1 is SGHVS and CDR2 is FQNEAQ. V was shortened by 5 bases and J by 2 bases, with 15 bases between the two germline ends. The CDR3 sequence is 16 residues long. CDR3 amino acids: CASSPRRTGNTGELFF. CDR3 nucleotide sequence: TGTGCCAGCAGCCCCCGACGGACGGGAAACACCGGGGAGCTGTTTTTT.

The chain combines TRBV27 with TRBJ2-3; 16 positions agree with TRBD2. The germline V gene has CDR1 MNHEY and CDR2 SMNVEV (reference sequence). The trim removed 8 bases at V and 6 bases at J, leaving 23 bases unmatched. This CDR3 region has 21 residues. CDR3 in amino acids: CASGAPGGLAGGWRYPDTQYF. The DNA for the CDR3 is TGTGCCAGCGGTGCTCCGGGGGGACTAGCGGGAGGGTGGCGATACCCCGATACGCAGTATTTT.

The CDR3 region is CDNSPKTRAGNEQFF. The CDR3 nucleotides are TGTGACAACAGTCCAAAGACTAGGGCGGGCAATGAGCAGTTCTTC. This chain connects TRBV12-3 or TRBV12-4 to TRBJ2-1; possible D gene TRBD2, 6 bases. CDR3 size: 15 residues.

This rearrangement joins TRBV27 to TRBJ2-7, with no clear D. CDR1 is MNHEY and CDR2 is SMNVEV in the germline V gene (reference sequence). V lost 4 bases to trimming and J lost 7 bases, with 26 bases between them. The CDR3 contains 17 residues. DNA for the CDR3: TGTGCCAGCAGTTCGGCTCTCACCTGGTCCCAGGAGCGAGAGCAGTACTTC. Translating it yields CASSSALTWSQEREQYF.

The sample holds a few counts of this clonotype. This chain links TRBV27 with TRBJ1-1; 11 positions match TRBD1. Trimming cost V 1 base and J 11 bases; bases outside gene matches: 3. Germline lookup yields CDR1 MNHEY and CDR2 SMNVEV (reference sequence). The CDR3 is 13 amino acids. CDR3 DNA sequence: TGTGCCAGCAGTTTATGGGGACAGGGGGAGGCTTTCTTT. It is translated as CASSLWGQGEAFF.

The CDR3 DNA sequence: TGTGCCAGCAGTTTGGGGGGGACAGGGTCCAGAGAGCAGTTCTTC. This codes for CASSLGGTGSREQFF. This chain joins TRBV27 and TRBJ2-1; 9 bases agree with TRBD1. The CDR3 covers 15 residues. J was trimmed by 10 bases and V by 3 bases; bases with no gene match: 10. Germline lookup yields CDR1 MNHEY and CDR2 SMNVEV (reference sequence).

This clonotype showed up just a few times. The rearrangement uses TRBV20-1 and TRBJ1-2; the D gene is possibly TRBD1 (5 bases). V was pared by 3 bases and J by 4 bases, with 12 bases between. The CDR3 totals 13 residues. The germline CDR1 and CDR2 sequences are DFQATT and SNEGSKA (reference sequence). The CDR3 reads CSARTVFIYGYTF. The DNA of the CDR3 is TGCAGTGCTAGGACAGTCTTCATCTATGGCTACACCTTC.

CDR3 sequence reads: CATSRDRGSSGYTF. The CDR3 DNA follows: TGTGCCACCAGCAGGGACAGGGGTTCCAGTGGCTACACCTTC. The genes are TRBV15 and TRBJ1-2; 9 nucleotides match TRBD1. Trimming at V came to 3 bases and at J to 7 bases, leaving 6 bases not matched to a gene. CDR3 length: 14 residues. The V gene's germline CDR1 is LNHNV and CDR2 YYDKDF (reference sequence).

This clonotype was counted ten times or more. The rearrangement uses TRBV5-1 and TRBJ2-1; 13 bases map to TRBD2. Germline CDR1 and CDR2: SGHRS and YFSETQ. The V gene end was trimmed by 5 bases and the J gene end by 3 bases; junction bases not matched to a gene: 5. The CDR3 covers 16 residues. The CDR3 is CASSTGLAGYYNEQFF. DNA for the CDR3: TGCGCCAGCAGTACGGGACTAGCGGGATACTACAATGAGCAGTTCTTC.

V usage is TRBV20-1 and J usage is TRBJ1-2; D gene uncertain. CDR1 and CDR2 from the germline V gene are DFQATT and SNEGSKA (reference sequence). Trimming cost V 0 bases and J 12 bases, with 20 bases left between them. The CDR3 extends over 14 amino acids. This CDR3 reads CSAREEAGWLLHTF. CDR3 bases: TGCAGTGCTAGAGAGGAAGCAGGATGGTTACTACACACCTTC.

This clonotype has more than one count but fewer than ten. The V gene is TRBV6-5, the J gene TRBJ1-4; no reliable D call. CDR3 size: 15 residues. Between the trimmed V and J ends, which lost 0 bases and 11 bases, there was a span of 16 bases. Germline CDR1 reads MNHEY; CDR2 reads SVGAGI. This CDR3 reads CASSYSEGTMGKLFF. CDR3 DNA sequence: TGTGCCAGCAGTTACTCGGAGGGAACCATGGGGAAACTGTTTTTT.

The CDR3 is CASSLGPSGRKWNEQFF. In nucleotides, the CDR3 is TGTGCCAGCAGCTTAGGTCCTAGCGGGAGGAAATGGAATGAGCAGTTCTTC. The chain links TRBV7-6 to TRBJ2-1; 11 bases are a match to TRBD2. The CDR3 sequence is 17 residues long. Germline CDR1 is SGHVS and CDR2 is FNYEAQ. V shed 1 base, J shed 7 bases, and the junction held 9 bases outside the gene matches.

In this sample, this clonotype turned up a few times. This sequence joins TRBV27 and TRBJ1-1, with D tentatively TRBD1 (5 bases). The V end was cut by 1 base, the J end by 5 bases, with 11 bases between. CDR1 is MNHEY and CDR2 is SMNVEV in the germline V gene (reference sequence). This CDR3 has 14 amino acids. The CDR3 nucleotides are TGTGCCAGCAGTTTATGGGGGGGAGGGACTGAAGCTTTCTTT. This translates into CASSLWGGGTEAFF.

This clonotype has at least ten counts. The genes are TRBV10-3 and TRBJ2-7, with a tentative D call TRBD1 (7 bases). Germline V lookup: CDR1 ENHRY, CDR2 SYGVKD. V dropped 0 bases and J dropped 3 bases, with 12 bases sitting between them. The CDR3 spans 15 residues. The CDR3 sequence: CAISESTGRLYEQYF. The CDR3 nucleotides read TGTGCCATCAGTGAGTCGACAGGGAGGCTCTACGAGCAGTACTTC.

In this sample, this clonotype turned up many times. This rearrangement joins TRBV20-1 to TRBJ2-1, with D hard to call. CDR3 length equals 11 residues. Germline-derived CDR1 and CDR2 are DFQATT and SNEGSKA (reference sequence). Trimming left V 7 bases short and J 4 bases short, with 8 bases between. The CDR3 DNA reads TGCAGTGTCCAGGTATACAATGAGCAGTTCTTC. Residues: CSVQVYNEQFF.

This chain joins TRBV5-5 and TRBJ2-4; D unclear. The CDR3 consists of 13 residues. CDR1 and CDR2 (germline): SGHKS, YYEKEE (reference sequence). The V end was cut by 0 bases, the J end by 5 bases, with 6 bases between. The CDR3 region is CASSLVGQNIQYF. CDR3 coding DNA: TGTGCCAGCAGCTTGGTTGGCCAAAACATTCAGTACTTC.

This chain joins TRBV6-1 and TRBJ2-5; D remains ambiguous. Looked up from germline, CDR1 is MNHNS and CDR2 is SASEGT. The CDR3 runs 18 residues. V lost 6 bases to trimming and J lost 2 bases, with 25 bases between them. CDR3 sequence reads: CASRMGYFTGRGQETQYF. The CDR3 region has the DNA TGTGCCAGCAGGATGGGCTACTTCACCGGTCGTGGTCAAGAGACCCAGTACTTC.